The rows below give T cell receptor beta chains drawn from one sample of a study of T cells in Graves' hyperthyroidism and ophthalmopathy. One entry per CDR3 protein, called by TCRdb with MiXCR from the multiplex PCR reads. The sample has roughly 380,000 distinct CDR3 sequences; roughly 14% are singletons. The specimen sequenced was blood. These receptors were taken from a woman aged 60-70 years with Graves' hyperthyroidism. The CDR3 runs from the conserved cysteine through the conserved F or W. A D gene is named only where the DNA matches it firmly. Some rows mark clone size as missing; the rest say once, few, many or name a class of expanded clone.

D gene	V gene	J gene	clone size	CDR3 protein	CDR3 DNA
TRBD1	TRBV5-1	TRBJ2-3	NA	CASSLRGGYSTDTQYF	TGCGCCAGCAGCTTGAGAGGGGGCTACAGTACAGATACGCAGTATTTT
TRBD1	TRBV7-9	TRBJ2-2	NA	CASSSDRGRTGELFF	TGTGCCAGCAGCTCAGACAGGGGGCGAACCGGGGAGCTGTTTTTT
TRBD1	TRBV4-1	TRBJ1-1	few	CASSQVRGVDTEAFF	TGCGCCAGCAGCCAAGTCAGGGGGGTTGATACTGAAGCTTTCTTT
NA	TRBV5-5	TRBJ1-3	many	CASSKFPRGEASGNTIYF	TGTGCCAGCAGCAAATTCCCCAGGGGTGAAGCTTCTGGAAACACCATATATTTT
TRBD1	TRBV18	TRBJ2-1	NA	CASSPQGQGINEQFF	TGTGCCAGCTCACCACAGGGACAGGGGATCAATGAGCAGTTCTTC
NA	TRBV28	TRBJ2-1	many	CASSLDRVSSYNEQFF	TGTGCCAGCAGTTTAGACCGGGTAAGCTCCTACAATGAGCAGTTCTTC
TRBD1	TRBV29-1	TRBJ2-1	many	CSVAKRQGAAYNEQFF	TGCAGCGTTGCGAAGCGTCAGGGGGCCGCCTACAATGAGCAGTTCTTC
TRBD1	TRBV4-2	TRBJ1-2	many	CASSQTEGARRGYTF	TGTGCCAGCAGCCAAACCGAGGGGGCGCGTCGAGGCTACACCTTC
TRBD1	TRBV12-3/TRBV12-4	TRBJ1-4	many	CASSLDDRGVKLFF	TGTGCCAGCAGTTTAGACGACAGGGGTGTGAAACTGTTTTTT
TRBD2	TRBV7-3	TRBJ2-2	many	CASSAETSGNTGELFF	TGTGCCAGCAGCGCAGAGACTAGCGGGAACACCGGGGAGCTGTTTTTT
TRBD2	TRBV2	TRBJ2-3	many	CASSETSAFGTDTQYF	TGTGCCAGCAGTGAGACTAGCGCTTTTGGCACAGATACGCAGTATTTT
TRBD1	TRBV7-2	TRBJ2-3	many	CASSLAQGARDTQYF	TGTGCCAGCAGCTTAGCCCAGGGGGCAAGAGATACGCAGTATTTT
TRBD2	TRBV20-1	TRBJ2-3	NA	CSARGGFFSTGTRNTDTQYF	TGCAGTGCTAGGGGGGGCTTTTTTAGTACCGGGACTAGAAACACAGATACGCAGTATTTT
NA	TRBV27	TRBJ2-7	NA	CASTPGPGPYEQYF	TGTGCCAGCACACCAGGACCCGGGCCCTACGAGCAGTACTTC
NA	TRBV11-2	TRBJ2-2	few	CASSPRVASTGELFF	TGTGCCAGCAGTCCCAGGGTAGCGAGCACCGGGGAGCTGTTTTTT
TRBD1	TRBV7-3	TRBJ1-1	few	CASRDRGMNTEASF	TGTGCCAGCCGAGACAGGGGGATGAACACTGAAGCTTCCTTT
NA	TRBV11-2	TRBJ1-2	many	CASSVGQKYGYTF	TGTGCCAGCAGCGTCGGACAGAAGTATGGCTACACCTTC
NA	TRBV10-3	TRBJ2-1	many	CAIRDEGDEQFF	TGTGCCATCCGGGATGAGGGGGATGAGCAGTTCTTC
TRBD2	TRBV18	TRBJ2-7	NA	CASSLPGGPTYEQYF	TGTGCCAGCTCACTTCCGGGGGGGCCAACCTACGAGCAGTACTTC
NA	TRBV20-1	TRBJ2-7	many	CSASPGTGGGEQYF	TGCAGTGCTAGCCCCGGGACTGGTGGGGGCGAGCAGTACTTC
TRBD2	TRBV2	TRBJ2-1	many	CAGRLAGVWEQFF	TGTGCCGGACGACTAGCGGGAGTTTGGGAGCAGTTCTTC
NA	TRBV2	TRBJ2-5	many	CASSEGRHPRETQYF	TGTGCCAGCAGTGAAGGGCGGCACCCCAGAGAGACCCAGTACTTC
NA	TRBV6-2/TRBV6-3	TRBJ2-1	many	CASRRGGIEQFF	TGTGCCAGCAGGAGGGGGGGTATTGAGCAGTTCTTC
NA	TRBV18	TRBJ1-2	few	CASSPQDGASYGYTF	TGTGCCAGCTCACCGCAGGATGGGGCTAGTTATGGCTACACCTTC
TRBD2	TRBV11-2	TRBJ2-3	NA	CASSLEGGRGQGTQYF	TGTGCCAGCAGCTTAGAGGGCGGGAGGGGGCAGGGTACGCAGTATTTT
NA	TRBV11-2	TRBJ2-1	many	CASRMEGVEQFF	TGTGCCAGCAGGATGGAGGGGGTTGAGCAGTTCTTC
NA	TRBV5-5	TRBJ2-3	many	CASSLLVGTQYF	TGTGCCAGCAGCTTATTGGTGGGAACGCAGTATTTT
NA	TRBV12-3/TRBV12-4	TRBJ2-5	NA	CASSPSQGETQYF	TGTGCCAGCAGCCCTAGCCAGGGGGAGACCCAGTACTTC
TRBD2	TRBV12-3/TRBV12-4	TRBJ2-1	many	CASGRAAGAGTYNEQFF	TGTGCCAGCGGTAGGGCCGCGGGAGCGGGTACCTACAATGAGCAGTTCTTC
NA	TRBV20-1	TRBJ1-1	many	CSAPSGGGVINTEAFF	TGCAGTGCCCCGTCGGGGGGCGGCGTAATCAACACTGAAGCTTTCTTT
TRBD1	TRBV27	TRBJ2-7	many	CASSLKGQGPTYEQYF	TGTGCCAGCAGTTTAAAAGGACAGGGGCCTACCTACGAGCAGTACTTC
NA	TRBV5-5	TRBJ2-5	NA	CASSLWDAGLSQYF	TGTGCCAGCAGCTTGTGGGACGCGGGCCTATCCCAGTACTTC
NA	TRBV20-1	TRBJ2-1	many	CSARRGRETNEQFF	TGCAGTGCTAGAAGGGGGAGGGAGACCAATGAGCAGTTCTTC
TRBD2	TRBV11-3	TRBJ2-5	many	CASSLLSGRAAETQYF	TGTGCCAGCAGCCTCCTTTCCGGGAGGGCCGCGGAGACCCAGTACTTC
TRBD2	TRBV7-6	TRBJ2-1	many	CASSPRLAGESEQFF	TGTGCCAGCAGCCCGCGACTAGCGGGAGAAAGTGAGCAGTTCTTC
TRBD2	TRBV28	TRBJ2-1	once	CASHHSGRPSEQFF	TGTGCCAGCCACCATAGCGGGAGACCTAGCGAGCAGTTCTTC
TRBD1	TRBV30	TRBJ1-2	NA	CAWSTRGPIPGYTF	TGTGCCTGGAGTACCAGGGGGCCCATCCCGGGCTACACCTTC
NA	TRBV19	TRBJ2-3	NA	CASSWGAADTQYF	TGTGCCAGTAGTTGGGGAGCAGCAGATACGCAGTATTTT
NA	TRBV5-1	TRBJ1-1	NA	CASSFQGSQDTEAFF	TGCGCCAGCAGCTTCCAGGGTTCCCAAGACACTGAAGCTTTCTTT
NA	TRBV11-2	TRBJ1-6	NA	CASSLETVSSPLHF	TGTGCCAGCAGCTTAGAAACAGTCTCCTCACCCCTCCACTTT
TRBD1	TRBV29-1	TRBJ2-7	many	CSVVRGTASYEQYF	TGCAGCGTTGTGAGGGGGACAGCGTCCTACGAGCAGTACTTC
TRBD2	TRBV20-1	TRBJ2-3	NA	CSARDLAGTQYF	TGCAGTGCTAGAGATCTAGCGGGAACGCAGTATTTT
NA	TRBV20-1	TRBJ2-5	many	CSARVGGSGETQYF	TGCAGTGCTAGAGTGGGGGGCTCGGGAGAGACCCAGTACTTC
TRBD1	TRBV7-3	TRBJ2-1	many	CASTPGTGIGDEQFF	TGTGCCAGCACCCCTGGGACAGGGATAGGGGATGAGCAGTTCTTC
TRBD2	TRBV5-1	TRBJ2-1	few	CASSLAGTRSYNEQFF	TGCGCCAGCAGCTTGGCCGGGACTAGGTCCTACAATGAGCAGTTCTTC
NA	TRBV18	TRBJ2-6	once	CASSPTGPTSGANVLTF	TGTGCCAGCTCACCAACAGGGCCCACCTCTGGGGCCAACGTCCTGACTTTC
NA	TRBV7-2	TRBJ2-3	many	CASSLGTITDTQYF	TGTGCCAGCAGCTTAGGGACCATCACAGATACGCAGTATTTT
TRBD1	TRBV6-1	TRBJ1-5	many	CASSAPPGQGQPQHF	TGTGCCAGCAGTGCGCCTCCGGGACAGGGGCAGCCCCAGCATTTT
NA	TRBV7-2	TRBJ1-1	few	CASSFRRSPTEAFF	TGTGCCAGCAGCTTCAGACGGAGCCCCACTGAAGCTTTCTTT
NA	TRBV5-1	TRBJ2-7	NA	CASSFRDHGEQYF	TGCGCCAGCAGCTTCCGGGATCATGGCGAGCAGTACTTC
NA	TRBV5-1	TRBJ2-5	few	CASSFRFRLQETQYF	TGCGCCAGCAGCTTTCGATTCAGGCTCCAAGAGACCCAGTACTTC
NA	TRBV25-1	TRBJ1-2	few	CASSEYSGSISYGYTF	TGTGCCAGCAGTGAATATTCGGGCTCCATTTCCTATGGCTACACCTTC
TRBD1	TRBV10-3	TRBJ1-2	many	CAITGQGGNYGYTF	TGTGCCATCACTGGACAGGGGGGAAACTATGGCTACACCTTC
TRBD1	TRBV11-2	TRBJ1-1	few	CASSPADRAFTEAFF	TGTGCCAGCAGTCCCGCCGACAGGGCCTTCACTGAAGCTTTCTTT
TRBD1	TRBV6-2/TRBV6-3	TRBJ2-1	NA	CASNPGTGYYNEQFF	TGTGCCAGCAACCCCGGGACAGGATATTACAATGAGCAGTTCTTC